These 4 T cell receptor beta chains were all obtained from the same sample, sequenced in a study of beta chain features in type 1 diabetes. Every isolated RNA sample was fully reverse transcribed, so sequencing captured expressed TCRB transcripts. Libraries were prepared by immunoSEQ multiplex PCR; TCRdb keeps only in-frame clonotypes and omits some of them. This sample has hundreds of thousands of clones, with roughly 14% found just once. Sample: naive CD4+ T cells from blood. These receptor sequences come from a woman aged 40-49 years in good health.

This clone was counted a few times. This chain joins TRBV7-2 and TRBJ2-7; D might be TRBD1 (5 bases). With 0 bases removed from V and 5 bases from J, the gap between germline ends came to 17 bases. The CDR3 covers 16 residues. From germline, CDR1 is SGHTA and CDR2 FQGNSA. CDR3 DNA: TGTGCCAGCAGCTTAGCGGGTGGGGCAGGGCGCAACGAGCAGTACTTC. Amino acids: CASSLAGGAGRNEQYF. Variable domain in full (rest from reference TRBV7-2 and TRBJ2-7): GAGVSQSPSNKVTEKGKDVELRCDPISGHTALYWYRQSLGQGLEFLIYFQGNSAPDKSGLPSDRFSAERTGGSVSTLTIQRTQQEDSAVYLCASSLAGGAGRNEQYFGPGTRLTVT.

The sample holds a few counts of this clone. The chain recombines TRBV5-1 with TRBJ1-6; TRBD1 agrees at 7 bases. The CDR3 loop spans 15 amino acids. The ends lost 3 bases at V and 10 bases at J; junction bases unmatched: 10. In germline, CDR1 is SGHRS, CDR2 YFSETQ. CDR3 coding DNA: TGCGCCAGCAGCTCACAGACAGGGTACACGTCACCCCTCCACTTT. This gives the protein CASSSQTGYTSPLHF.

J is TRBJ2-1 and V is TRBV4-2; 9 bases fit TRBD1. The junction had 15 bases not matched to a gene; V was cut back by 1 base and J by 8 bases. The CDR3 covers 18 residues. CDR1 is LGHNA, CDR2 YNFKEQ, per germline. The CDR3 loop is CASSQATFRDRAGYEQFF. The CDR3 DNA reads as TGTGCCAGCAGCCAAGCCACGTTCCGGGACAGGGCTGGGTATGAGCAGTTCTTC.

This chain joins TRBV5-4 and TRBJ2-7, with D perhaps matching TRBD2 (6 bases). The CDR3 is 15 residues long. Trimming pared 2 bases from V and 0 bases from J, leaving 12 bases between. From germline, CDR1 is SGHNT and CDR2 YYREEE (reference sequence). CDR3: CASSLMGRSSYEQYF. CDR3 nucleotide sequence: TGTGCCAGCAGCTTAATGGGGAGGAGCTCCTACGAGCAGTACTTC.